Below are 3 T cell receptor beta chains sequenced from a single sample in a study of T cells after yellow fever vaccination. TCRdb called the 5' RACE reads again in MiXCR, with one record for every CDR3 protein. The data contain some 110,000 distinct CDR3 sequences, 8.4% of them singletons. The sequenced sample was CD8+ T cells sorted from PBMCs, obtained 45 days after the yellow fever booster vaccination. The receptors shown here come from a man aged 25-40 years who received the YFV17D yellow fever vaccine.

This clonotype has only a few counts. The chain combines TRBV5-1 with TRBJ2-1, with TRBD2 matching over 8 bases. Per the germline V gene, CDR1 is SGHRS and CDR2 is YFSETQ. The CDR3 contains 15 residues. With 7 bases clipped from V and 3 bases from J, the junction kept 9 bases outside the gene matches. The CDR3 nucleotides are TGCGCCAGCGCTTATCTAGCGGGTCGCTACAATGAGCAGTTCTTC. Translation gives CASAYLAGRYNEQFF. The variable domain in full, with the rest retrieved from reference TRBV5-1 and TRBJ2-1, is KAGVTQTPRYLIKTRGQQVTLSCSPISGHRSVSWYQQTPGQGLQFLFEYFSETQRNKGNFPGRFSGRQFSNSRSEMNVSTLELGDSALYLCASAYLAGRYNEQFFGPGTRLTVL.

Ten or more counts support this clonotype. CDR3 sequence reads: CASSSAGAGETQYF. The CDR3 DNA follows: TGTGCCAGCAGTTCAGCGGGAGCGGGGGAGACCCAGTACTTC. This chain connects TRBV28 to TRBJ2-5; TRBD2 agrees at 8 bases. CDR1 and CDR2 (germline): MDHEN, SYDVKM. V lost 4 bases and J lost 5; bases outside the gene matches: 6. CDR3 length: 14 amino acids.

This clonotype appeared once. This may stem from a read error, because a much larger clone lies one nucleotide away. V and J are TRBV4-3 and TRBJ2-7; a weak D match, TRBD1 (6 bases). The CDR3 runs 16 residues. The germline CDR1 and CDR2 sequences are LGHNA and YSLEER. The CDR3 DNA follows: TGCGCCAGCAGCAAAGAAACCGGACAGTCAAGTTACGAGCAGTACTTC. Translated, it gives CASSKETGQSSYEQYF.